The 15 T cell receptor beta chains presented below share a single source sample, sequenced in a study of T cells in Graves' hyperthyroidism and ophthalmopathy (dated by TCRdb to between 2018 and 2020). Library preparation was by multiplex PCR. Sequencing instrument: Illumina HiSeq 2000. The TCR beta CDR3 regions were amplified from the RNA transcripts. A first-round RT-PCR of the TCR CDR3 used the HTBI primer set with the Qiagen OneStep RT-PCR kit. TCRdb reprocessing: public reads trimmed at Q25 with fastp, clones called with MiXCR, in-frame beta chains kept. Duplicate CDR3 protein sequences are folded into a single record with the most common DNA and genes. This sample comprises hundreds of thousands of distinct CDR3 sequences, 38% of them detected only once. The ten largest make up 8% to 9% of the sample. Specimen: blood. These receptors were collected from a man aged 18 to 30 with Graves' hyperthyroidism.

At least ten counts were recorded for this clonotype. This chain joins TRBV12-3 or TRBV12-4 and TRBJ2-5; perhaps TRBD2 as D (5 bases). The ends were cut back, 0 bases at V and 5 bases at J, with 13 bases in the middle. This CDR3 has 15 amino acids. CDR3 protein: CASSLAGALRETQYF. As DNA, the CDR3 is TGTGCCAGCAGTTTAGCGGGAGCCCTCCGGGAGACCCAGTACTTC.

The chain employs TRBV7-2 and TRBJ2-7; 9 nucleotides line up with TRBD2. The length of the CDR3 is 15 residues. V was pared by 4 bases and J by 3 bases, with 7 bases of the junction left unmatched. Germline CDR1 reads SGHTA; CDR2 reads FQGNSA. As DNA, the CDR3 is TGTGCCAGCAGCTCCCCCGGGACTAGCATCTACGAGCAGTACTTC. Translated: CASSSPGTSIYEQYF. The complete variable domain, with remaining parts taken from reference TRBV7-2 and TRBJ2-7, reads GAGVSQSPSNKVTEKGKDVELRCDPISGHTALYWYRQSLGQGLEFLIYFQGNSAPDKSGLPSDRFSAERTGGSVSTLTIQRTQQEDSAVYLCASSSPGTSIYEQYFGPGTRLTVT.

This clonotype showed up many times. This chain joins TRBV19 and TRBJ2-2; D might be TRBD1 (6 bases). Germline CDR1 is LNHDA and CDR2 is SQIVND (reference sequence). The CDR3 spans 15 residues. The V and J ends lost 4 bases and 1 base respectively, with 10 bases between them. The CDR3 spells CASSTGTRNTGELFF. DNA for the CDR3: TGTGCCAGTAGTACCGGGACAAGGAACACCGGGGAGCTGTTTTTT.

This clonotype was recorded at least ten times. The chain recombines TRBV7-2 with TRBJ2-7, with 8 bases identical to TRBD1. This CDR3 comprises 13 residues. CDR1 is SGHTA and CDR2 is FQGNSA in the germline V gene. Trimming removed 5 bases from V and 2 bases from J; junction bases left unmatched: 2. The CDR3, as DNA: TGTGCCAGCAGCCGGGACAGGACCTACGAGCAGTACTTC. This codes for CASSRDRTYEQYF.

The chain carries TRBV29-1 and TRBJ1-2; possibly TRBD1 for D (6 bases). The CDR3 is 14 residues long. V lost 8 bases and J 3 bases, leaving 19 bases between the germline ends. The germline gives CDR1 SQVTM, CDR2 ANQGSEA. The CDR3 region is CSPSADSTYYGYTF. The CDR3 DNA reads TGCAGCCCGTCAGCGGACAGCACTTACTATGGCTACACCTTC.

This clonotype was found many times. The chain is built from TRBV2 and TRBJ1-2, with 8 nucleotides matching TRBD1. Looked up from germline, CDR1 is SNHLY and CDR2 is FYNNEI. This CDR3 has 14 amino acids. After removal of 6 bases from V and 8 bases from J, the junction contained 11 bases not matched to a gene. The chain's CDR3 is CASRPDRVLGGYTF. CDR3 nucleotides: TGTGCCAGCAGACCGGACAGGGTATTGGGGGGCTACACCTTC.

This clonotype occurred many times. The CDR3 loop is CATSDPFRDRVAGNQPQHF. CDR3 bases: TGTGCCACCAGTGATCCGTTCCGGGACAGGGTTGCAGGCAATCAGCCCCAGCATTTT. This chain connects TRBV24-1 to TRBJ1-5; 9 bases are shared with TRBD1. CDR1 KGHDR and CDR2 SFDVKD come from the germline V gene. CDR3 size: 19 residues. The ends lost 3 bases at V and 2 bases at J; junction bases unmatched: 13.

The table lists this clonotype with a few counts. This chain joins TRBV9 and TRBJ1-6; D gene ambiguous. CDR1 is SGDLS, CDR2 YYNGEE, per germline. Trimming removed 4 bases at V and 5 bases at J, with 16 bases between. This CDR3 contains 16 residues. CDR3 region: CASSQVRWPDNSPLHF. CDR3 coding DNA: TGTGCCAGCAGCCAAGTAAGGTGGCCGGATAATTCACCCCTCCACTTT.

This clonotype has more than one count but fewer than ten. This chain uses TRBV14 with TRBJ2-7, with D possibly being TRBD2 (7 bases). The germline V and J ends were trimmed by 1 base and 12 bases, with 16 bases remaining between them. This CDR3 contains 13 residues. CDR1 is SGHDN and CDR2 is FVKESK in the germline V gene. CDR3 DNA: TGTGCCAGCAGCCAAGTAGGGGGGGGGCACACGTACTTC. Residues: CASSQVGGGHTYF.

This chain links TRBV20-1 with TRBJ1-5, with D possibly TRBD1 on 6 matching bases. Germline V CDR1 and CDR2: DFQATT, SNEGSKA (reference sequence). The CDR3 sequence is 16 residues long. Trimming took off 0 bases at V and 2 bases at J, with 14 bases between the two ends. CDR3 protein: CSAREEGGGGNQPQHF. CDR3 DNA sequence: TGCAGTGCTAGAGAAGAGGGGGGAGGCGGCAATCAGCCCCAGCATTTT.

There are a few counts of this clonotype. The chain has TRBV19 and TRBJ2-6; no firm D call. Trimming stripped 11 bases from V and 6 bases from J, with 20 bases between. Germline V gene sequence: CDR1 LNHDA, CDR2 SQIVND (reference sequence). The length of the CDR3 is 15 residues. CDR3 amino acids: CAWSVLSSLANVLTF. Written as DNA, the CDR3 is TGTGCCTGGAGTGTACTGTCCTCGTTGGCCAACGTCCTGACTTTC.

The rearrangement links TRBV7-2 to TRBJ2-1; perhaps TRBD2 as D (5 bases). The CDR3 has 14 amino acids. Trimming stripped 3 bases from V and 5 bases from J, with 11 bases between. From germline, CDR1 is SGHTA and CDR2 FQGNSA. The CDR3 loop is CASSFIQTNNEQFF. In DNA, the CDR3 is TGTGCCAGCAGCTTCATACAGACTAACAATGAGCAGTTCTTC.

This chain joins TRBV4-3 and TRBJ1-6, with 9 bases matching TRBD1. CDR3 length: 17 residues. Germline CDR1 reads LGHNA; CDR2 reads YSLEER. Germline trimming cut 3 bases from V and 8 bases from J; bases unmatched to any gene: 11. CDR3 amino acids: CASSQSPGQGLYSPLHF. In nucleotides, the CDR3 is TGCGCCAGCAGCCAGTCTCCGGGACAGGGCCTATATTCACCCCTCCACTTT.

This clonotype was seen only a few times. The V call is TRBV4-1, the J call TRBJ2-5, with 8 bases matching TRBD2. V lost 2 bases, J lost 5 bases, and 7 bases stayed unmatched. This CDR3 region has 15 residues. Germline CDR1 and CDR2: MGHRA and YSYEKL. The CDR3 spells CASSQPRTGGETQYF. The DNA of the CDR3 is TGCGCCAGCAGCCAACCCCGGACGGGAGGGGAGACCCAGTACTTC.

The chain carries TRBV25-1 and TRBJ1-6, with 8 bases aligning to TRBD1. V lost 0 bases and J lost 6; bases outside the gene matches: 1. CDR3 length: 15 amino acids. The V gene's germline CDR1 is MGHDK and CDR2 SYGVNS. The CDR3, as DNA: TGTGCCAGCAGTGAATATACAGGGGGTAATTCACCCCTCCACTTT. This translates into CASSEYTGGNSPLHF.